One T cell receptor beta chain is described in this entry. The data stem from a study of tumor-infiltrating lymphocytes in primary liver carcinoma. Researchers drew blood RNA from unsorted whole blood and extracted germline DNA as well. The authors made TCR beta cDNA from around 500 ng total RNA with a constant-region primer. Library construction for TCR beta comprised three nested multiplex PCR rounds performed with slightly modified ARM-PCR. With TRBV1-TRBV30 forward primers and a C-beta reverse primer, the first two PCR rounds were run for around 10 cycles each. TCRdb ran MiXCR on the multiplex PCR reads and lists one entry per CDR3 protein. The sample contains about 310,000 distinct CDR3 sequences, 50% to 70% of which appear only once. Trimming took 5 bases from V and 3 from J, leaving 18 bases between them. CDR3 length equals 16 residues. Germline V gene sequence: CDR1 MNHEY, CDR2 SVGAGI.

The origin of this receptor is a man between 40 and 49 years old with primary liver carcinoma and hepatitis B virus infection. The chain uses TRBV6-5 and TRBJ2-3, with D maybe TRBD2 (7 bases). Sequenced: peripheral blood. The CDR3 DNA follows: TGTGCCAGCAGTACGCCCGGACTAGGGGGTACAGATACGCAGTATTTT. It yields the protein CASSTPGLGGTDTQYF.